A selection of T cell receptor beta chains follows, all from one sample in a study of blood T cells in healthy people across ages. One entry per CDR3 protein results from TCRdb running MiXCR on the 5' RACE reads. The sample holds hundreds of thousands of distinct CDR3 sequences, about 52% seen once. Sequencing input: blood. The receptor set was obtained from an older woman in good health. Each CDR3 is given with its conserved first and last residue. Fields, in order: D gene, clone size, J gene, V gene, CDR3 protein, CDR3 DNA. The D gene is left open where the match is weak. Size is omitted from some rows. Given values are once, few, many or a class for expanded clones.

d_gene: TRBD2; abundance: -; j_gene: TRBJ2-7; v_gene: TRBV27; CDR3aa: CASRRGASYEQYF; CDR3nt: TGTGCCAGCAGGCGGGGGGCTTCCTACGAGCAGTACTTC
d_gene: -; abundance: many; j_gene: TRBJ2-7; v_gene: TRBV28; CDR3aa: CASSFRGYEQYF; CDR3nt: TGTGCCAGCAGTTTTCGGGGTTACGAGCAGTACTTC
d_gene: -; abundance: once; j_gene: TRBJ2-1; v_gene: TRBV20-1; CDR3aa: CSARRARGSLVNEQFF; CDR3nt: TGCAGTGCTAGGCGTGCAAGGGGGAGCCTAGTCAATGAGCAGTTCTTC
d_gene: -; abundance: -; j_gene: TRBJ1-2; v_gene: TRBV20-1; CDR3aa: CSARGGTSGEGYTF; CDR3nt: TGCAGTGCTAGAGGTGGCACCTCAGGAGAAGGCTACACCTTC
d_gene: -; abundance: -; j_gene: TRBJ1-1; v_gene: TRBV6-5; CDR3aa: CASSHRDGTEAFF; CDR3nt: TGTGCCAGCAGTCACAGGGATGGGACTGAAGCTTTCTTT
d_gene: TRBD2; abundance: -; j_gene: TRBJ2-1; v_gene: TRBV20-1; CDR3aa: CSGDGGRGLNNEQFF; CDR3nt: TGCAGTGGGGACGGCGGGAGGGGGCTGAACAATGAGCAGTTCTTC
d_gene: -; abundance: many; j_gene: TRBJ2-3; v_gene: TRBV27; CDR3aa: CARVEQGRSTDTQYF; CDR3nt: TGTGCCAGGGTTGAACAGGGTAGGAGCACAGATACGCAGTATTTT
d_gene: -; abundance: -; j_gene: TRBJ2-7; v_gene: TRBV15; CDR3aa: CATSSATAHRPYEQYF; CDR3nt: TGTGCCACCAGCAGTGCGACTGCTCACAGGCCCTACGAGCAGTACTTC
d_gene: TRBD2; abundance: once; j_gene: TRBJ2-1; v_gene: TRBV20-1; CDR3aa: CSGRGTSGGVLNEQFF; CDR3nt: TGCAGTGGCAGGGGTACTAGCGGGGGGGTTTTGAATGAGCAGTTCTTC
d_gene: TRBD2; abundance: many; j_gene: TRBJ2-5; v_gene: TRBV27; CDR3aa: CASSWTSGTETQYF; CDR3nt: TGTGCCAGCAGTTGGACTAGCGGGACGGAGACCCAGTACTTC